Shown below are 30 T cell receptor beta chains from a single sample sequenced in a study (dated by TCRdb to between 2015 and 2016). The library was prepared using 5' RACE. TCRdb shows the sequencer as Illumina MiSeq. Starting from the raw public reads, TCRdb applied fastp trimming at Q25, assembled clones with MiXCR and retained in-frame beta chains. All rows with the same CDR3 protein become a single entry with the most common DNA and genes. This sample is represented by tens of thousands of distinct CDR3 sequences; roughly 28% of them were singletons. The ten biggest clones cover roughly 2.2% of the sample. Tregs were isolated as CD4+CD25+CD127-/low cells. Sequences were obtained from tumor-infiltrating Tregs sorted from the breast tumor. Every receptor here comes from a female donor with breast cancer.

V is TRBV28 and J is TRBJ2-3; no firm D call. Deletions cut 5 bases from V and 4 bases from J, with 16 bases between. The CDR3 runs to 15 residues. CDR1 and CDR2 from the germline V gene are MDHEN and SYDVKM. The CDR3 sequence is CASSLPPANPDTQYF. DNA for the CDR3: TGTGCCAGCAGTCTCCCGCCAGCAAATCCAGATACGCAGTATTTT.

This clonotype occurred a few times. The CDR3 spells CASSEALHGRGEQYF. CDR3 nucleotide sequence: TGTGCCAGCAGTGAAGCGCTTCATGGACGAGGCGAGCAGTACTTC. This sequence joins TRBV6-1 and TRBJ2-7; no clear D gene. From germline, CDR1 is MNHNS and CDR2 SASEGT. This CDR3 has 15 residues. Trimming removed 0 bases from V and 6 bases from J, with 15 bases in between.

This clonotype is labeled medium-sized (0.01 to 0.1%). This chain joins TRBV5-1 and TRBJ2-3; D tentatively reads TRBD1 or TRBD2 (7 bases each). The V gene lost 7 bases and the J gene lost 0 bases, with 12 bases spanning the gap. The CDR3 length is 14 residues. Germline CDR1 reads SGHRS; CDR2 reads YFSETQ. The CDR3 sequence is CASLRGGSTDTQYF. The CDR3, as DNA: TGCGCCAGCCTCAGGGGGGGCAGCACAGATACGCAGTATTTT.

The V and J genes are TRBV20-1 and TRBJ1-6; D may be TRBD1 (6 bases). This CDR3 is built from 16 residues. CDR1 and CDR2 (germline): DFQATT, SNEGSKA (reference sequence). The V end was cut by 3 bases, the J end by 8 bases, with 20 bases between. CDR3 DNA: TGCAGTGCTAGTAATGAAGTGACAGGAGAGGATTCACCCCTCCACTTT. Protein: CSASNEVTGEDSPLHF.

This clonotype has only a few counts. The genes are TRBV29-1 and TRBJ2-7; 7 nucleotides match TRBD1. The CDR3 is 12 amino acids. Germline CDR1 is SQVTM and CDR2 is ANQGSEA. The V segment lost 8 bases and the J segment 5 bases; nucleotides outside the gene matches: 9. The CDR3 bases are TGCAGCATCGGACAGGCGGTCAACGAGCAGTACTTC. Translation: CSIGQAVNEQYF.

The chain links TRBV4-3 to TRBJ2-1; D is unclear. This CDR3 has 17 amino acids. V shed 0 bases and J shed 0 bases, with 12 bases lying between them. From germline, CDR1 is LGHNA and CDR2 YSLEER. The CDR3 reads CASSQDRFLSSYNEQFF. In DNA form, the CDR3 reads TGCGCCAGCAGCCAAGATCGCTTCTTGAGCTCCTACAATGAGCAGTTCTTC.

This rearrangement joins TRBV9 to TRBJ2-3; the D gene is possibly TRBD1 (6 bases). There are 16 residues in the CDR3. V lost 4 bases and J lost 1, with 16 bases in between. Germline V lookup: CDR1 SGDLS, CDR2 YYNGEE. This CDR3 is CASSRGGFKGTDTQYF. The CDR3 region has the DNA TGTGCCAGCAGCCGAGGGGGTTTCAAGGGCACAGATACGCAGTATTTT.

This clonotype was counted between two and nine times. The junction differs from germline at one of its ends, possibly a read error. This chain connects TRBV11-2 to TRBJ1-2; D might be TRBD1 (6 bases). The germline V gene has CDR1 SGHAT and CDR2 FQNNGV. The CDR3 runs 15 residues. CDR3 sequence: CASSGIRGRMNGYAF. The CDR3 nucleotides read TGTGCCAGCAGCGGGATCAGGGGCAGGATGAACGGCTACGCCTTC.

In DNA form, the CDR3 reads TGTGCCAGCAGCCCCGGACTAGCGGGGATAAATGAGCAGTTCTTC. Its translation: CASSPGLAGINEQFF. The chain recombines TRBV3-1 with TRBJ2-1; 12 bases align to TRBD2. The V and J ends lost 4 bases and 7 bases, in that order; junction bases with no gene match: 5. CDR3 length equals 15 residues. Germline V gene data show CDR1 as LGHDT and CDR2 as YNNKEL (reference sequence).

This clonotype was observed many times. The rearrangement links TRBV6-5 to TRBJ1-3, with D tentatively TRBD1 (5 bases). Germline loops: CDR1 MNHEY, CDR2 SVGAGI. Trimming shortened V by 0 bases and J by 3 bases, and 12 bases separated the two germline ends. CDR3 length equals 16 residues. CDR3 region: CASSYSRQGGGNTIYF. The CDR3 DNA is TGTGCCAGCAGTTACTCTCGGCAGGGAGGTGGAAACACCATATATTTT.

The chain employs TRBV6-1 and TRBJ2-2, with TRBD2 matching 9 bases. Trimming at V came to 8 bases and at J to 4 bases, leaving 5 bases not matched to a gene. Germline V gives CDR1 MNHNS, CDR2 SASEGT. The CDR3 runs 14 residues. The CDR3 sequence: CASRTSASTGELFF. As DNA, the CDR3 is TGTGCCAGCCGGACTAGCGCGAGCACCGGGGAGCTGTTTTTT.

Concerning this clonotype itself: A read error may explain this, as a much larger clone is one base away. The V gene is TRBV12-3 or TRBV12-4, the J gene TRBJ1-1, with D tentatively TRBD1 (5 bases). The CDR3 extends over 13 amino acids. V gave up 7 bases and J gave up 6 bases, with 15 bases separating them. This CDR3 reads CASILREGAEAFF. The DNA of the CDR3 is TGTGCCAGCATTCTCAGGGAAGGGGCTGAAGCTTTCTTT.

A few counts support this clonotype. The chain links TRBV5-6 to TRBJ1-2; 7 bases are a match to TRBD1. CDR1 and CDR2 (germline): SGHDT, YYEEEE. The CDR3 runs to 16 residues. The J segment lost 7 bases and the V segment lost 4 bases, leaving 16 bases of the junction unmatched. The CDR3 coding sequence is TGTGCCAGCAGCGCCCAGGACAGGAGATTGTTTGGTGGCTACACCTTC. Its protein product is CASSAQDRRLFGGYTF.

This clonotype was counted a few times. The rearrangement uses TRBV6-5 and TRBJ1-1; D not certain. There are 18 residues in the CDR3. V lost 6 bases and J lost 6, with 29 bases in between. Per germline, CDR1 MNHEY and CDR2 SVGAGI. CDR3 DNA sequence: TGTGCCAGCAGCAGTACAAACGCTGAGATCCGGGGAGTCGCTGAAGCTTTCTTT. Its protein is CASSSTNAEIRGVAEAFF.

This rearrangement joins TRBV18 to TRBJ1-1; 8 bases line up with TRBD1. Germline assignment: CDR1 KGHSH and CDR2 LQKENI. The junction had 6 bases not matched to a gene; V was cut back by 4 bases and J by 2 bases. This CDR3 region has 15 residues. The CDR3 is CASSLTGAGNTEAFF. The CDR3 DNA reads TGTGCCAGCTCACTGACAGGGGCGGGTAACACTGAAGCTTTCTTT. The whole variable domain, filled in from reference TRBV18 and TRBJ1-1, reads NAGVMQNPRHLVRRRGQEARLRCSPMKGHSHVYWYRQLPEEGLKFMVYLQKENIIDESGMPKERFSAEFPKEGPSILRIQQVVRGDSAAYFCASSLTGAGNTEAFFGQGTRLTVV.

The chain employs TRBV4-3 and TRBJ2-7, with D perhaps assigned TRBD1 or TRBD2 (5 bases each). The germline V and J ends were trimmed by 0 bases and 0 bases, with 9 bases remaining between them. CDR3 length: 15 amino acids. Germline CDR1 reads LGHNA; CDR2 reads YSLEER. In DNA, the CDR3 is TGCGCCAGCAGCCAAGATCGGGGCACCTCCTACGAGCAGTACTTC. Protein: CASSQDRGTSYEQYF.

The V gene is TRBV10-3, the J gene TRBJ2-3; 7 nucleotides line up with TRBD2. V shed 10 bases and J 2 bases; nucleotides not matched to a gene: 6. Germline V gene data show CDR1 as ENHRY and CDR2 as SYGVKD. The CDR3 has 13 amino acids. As DNA, the CDR3 is TGTGCCAACCGCGGGGGACCCACAGATACGCAGTATTTT. This encodes CANRGGPTDTQYF.

A word on this clonotype: Mismatch with germline at one junction end may stem from a read error. The chain has TRBV15 and TRBJ2-7, with D uncertain. Germline loops: CDR1 LNHNV, CDR2 YYDKDF (reference sequence). This CDR3 region has 14 residues. Written as DNA, the CDR3 is TGTGCCACCGGCAGAGGAACAGTTTCCTACGAGCAGTACTTC. It is translated as CATGRGTVSYEQYF.

This clonotype ranks as medium-sized. This chain links TRBV5-1 with TRBJ2-3; D gene uncertain. V gave up 2 bases and J gave up 3 bases, with 7 bases separating them. Germline V gives CDR1 SGHRS, CDR2 YFSETQ. The CDR3 length is 13 residues. As DNA, the CDR3 is TGCGCCAGCAGCTTTCTGCGGACAGATACGCAGTATTTT. As protein: CASSFLRTDTQYF.

This clonotype was detected only once. The genes are TRBV15 and TRBJ2-1; possibly TRBD2 for D (7 bases). Trimming shortened V by 0 bases and J by 7 bases, and 13 bases separated the two germline ends. Per the germline V gene, CDR1 is LNHNV and CDR2 is YYDKDF (reference sequence). The CDR3 has 15 residues. CDR3: CATSRDVGGANEQFF. DNA of the CDR3: TGTGCCACCAGCAGAGATGTGGGGGGGGCGAATGAGCAGTTCTTC.

This clonotype has a handful of counts. The rearrangement uses TRBV3-1 and TRBJ2-4; the D call may be TRBD1 or TRBD2 (6 bases each). V was pared by 4 bases and J by 5 bases, with 15 bases between. This CDR3 region has 15 residues. From germline, CDR1 is LGHDT and CDR2 YNNKEL (reference sequence). CDR3 sequence: CASSLWGPGENIQYF. Written as DNA, the CDR3 is TGTGCCAGCAGCCTTTGGGGGCCGGGGGAAAACATTCAGTACTTC.

The chain joins TRBV11-2 to TRBJ2-5; tentatively, D is TRBD1 or TRBD2 (5 bases each). The germline CDR1 and CDR2 sequences are SGHAT and FQNNGV. The V and J ends lost 1 base and 2 bases respectively, with 11 bases between them. The CDR3 loop spans 15 amino acids. The CDR3 spells CASSLVRGRQETQYF. CDR3 DNA: TGTGCCAGCAGCTTAGTTCGGGGCAGACAAGAGACCCAGTACTTC. The full variable domain, with the rest looked up from reference TRBV11-2 and TRBJ2-5, is EAGVAQSPRYKIIEKRQSVAFWCNPISGHATLYWYQQILGQGPKLLIQFQNNGVVDDSQLPKDRFSAERLKGVDSTLKIQPAKLEDSAVYLCASSLVRGRQETQYFGPGTRLLVL.

This clonotype was observed a few times. The chain carries TRBV20-1 and TRBJ2-1, with D unresolved. The CDR3 spans 11 residues. V dropped 7 bases and J dropped 5 bases, with 9 bases sitting between them. Per the germline V gene, CDR1 is DFQATT and CDR2 is SNEGSKA (reference sequence). The CDR3 DNA reads as TGCAGTGGTCTTGGACACAATGAGCAGTTCTTC. Its protein is CSGLGHNEQFF.

The chain has TRBV5-1 and TRBJ2-7; D is tentatively TRBD1 or TRBD2 (5 bases each). Trimming left V 7 bases short and J 5 bases short, with 16 bases between. CDR3 length: 13 amino acids. CDR1 and CDR2 (germline): SGHRS, YFSETQ. The CDR3 DNA sequence: TGCGCCAGCTGCCCCAGGGAGTCTAACGAGCAGTACTTC. Its protein product is CASCPRESNEQYF.

This clonotype was detected many times. The chain carries TRBV5-1 and TRBJ2-5, with 8 bases fitting TRBD1. The trim removed 3 bases at V and 4 bases at J, leaving 2 bases unmatched. This CDR3 is 13 amino acids long. The germline V gene encodes CDR1 SGHRS and CDR2 YFSETQ. The CDR3, as DNA: TGCGCCAGCAGCTCCCAGGGGGCAGAGACCCAGTACTTC. Its translation: CASSSQGAETQYF.

This clonotype has more than one count but fewer than ten. This sequence joins TRBV2 and TRBJ1-2; D is perhaps TRBD1 (6 bases). CDR3 length: 14 residues. Germline CDR1 reads SNHLY; CDR2 reads FYNNEI. Trimming pared 6 bases from V and 4 bases from J, leaving 15 bases between. CDR3 nucleotides: TGTGCCAGCAGGAGGGCAGGGGAGGGCTATGGCTACACCTTC. Translation: CASRRAGEGYGYTF.

Concerning this clonotype: A read error is possible here, since a much larger clone lies one base away. The CDR3 ends on some other residue instead of the conserved phenylalanine or tryptophan, so this is likely a read error. This rearrangement joins TRBV7-3 to TRBJ1-1; no clear D. The CDR3 spans 13 residues. V gave up 3 bases and J gave up 1 base, with 6 bases separating them. CDR1 and CDR2 (germline): SGHTA, FQGTGA. The CDR3 DNA reads as TGTGCCAGCAGCTTTTACAGGAACACTGAAGCTTTCATT. It is translated as CASSFYRNTEAFI.

In this sample, this clonotype turned up many times. V and J are TRBV4-1 and TRBJ2-3; D is unclear. This CDR3 region has 17 residues. V was cut by 0 bases and J by 0 bases, with 13 bases left in between. Germline V gene data show CDR1 as MGHRA and CDR2 as YSYEKL. DNA of the CDR3: TGCGCCAGCAGCCAAGATCCGAACTGGTCTAGCACAGATACGCAGTATTTT. It translates to CASSQDPNWSSTDTQYF.

V usage is TRBV4-1 and J usage is TRBJ1-1, with 7 bases lining up with TRBD1. The CDR3 has 16 residues. Per germline, CDR1 MGHRA and CDR2 YSYEKL. V dropped 2 bases and J dropped 0; count of bases not matched to a gene: 6. This CDR3 is CASSQSRQGMNTEAFF. CDR3 nucleotides: TGCGCCAGCAGCCAAAGCCGACAGGGAATGAACACTGAAGCTTTCTTT.

J is TRBJ1-6 and V is TRBV9; D possibly corresponds to TRBD1 (6 bases). CDR3 length: 14 residues. CDR1 is SGDLS and CDR2 is YYNGEE in the germline V gene. With 7 bases removed from V and 5 bases from J, the gap between germline ends came to 13 bases. CDR3 in amino acids: CASARQADNSPLHF. The CDR3 coding sequence is TGTGCCAGCGCCCGACAGGCCGATAATTCACCCCTCCACTTT.